This T cell receptor (beta chain) was identified during a study of T cell changes during pregnancy in multiple sclerosis. The CDR3 extends over 15 amino acids. Germline CDR1 and CDR2: SGHVS and FNYEAQ. V dropped 3 bases and J dropped 6; count of bases not matched to a gene: 8. Libraries were prepared by immunoSEQ multiplex PCR; TCRdb keeps only in-frame clonotypes and omits some of them. Found here are about 40,000 clones, 80% to 90% of them singletons; the top ten hold approximately 1.1%. The chain recombines TRBV7-6 with TRBJ2-3; 8 nucleotides agree with TRBD1. The material was CD4+ T cells from peripheral blood mononuclear cells, obtained after pregnancy. The clonotype was recovered from a female donor with multiple sclerosis, enrolled in a pregnancy study. CDR3 sequence reads: CASSFGQGAYDTQYF. CDR3 DNA sequence: TGTGCCAGCAGCTTCGGACAGGGAGCATACGATACGCAGTATTTT.